These T cell receptor beta chains were read from a single sample in a study of blood T cells in healthy people across ages. A single record per CDR3 protein comes from TCRdb applying MiXCR to the 5' RACE reads. The data hold about 1.5 million distinct CDR3 sequences, with around 39% observed a single time. The source material was blood. The source is a woman between 18 and 29 years old in good health. The CDR3 runs from the conserved cysteine through the conserved F or W. Fields, in order: J gene, D gene, V gene, clone size, CDR3 DNA, CDR3 protein. D genes are given only for firm matches. The size of a clone is reported for some rows only, either as once, few or many, or as a class for expanded clones.

>TRBJ2-1|TRBD2|TRBV18|-
TGTGCCAGCTCACCTCCCCTAGCGGGAGGGCCCTACAATGAGCAGTTCTTC
CASSPPLAGGPYNEQFF
>TRBJ2-1|-|TRBV12-3/TRBV12-4|-
TGTGCCAGCAGTATCCTACAGGGCCCCTACGAGCAGTTCTTC
CASSILQGPYEQFF
>TRBJ2-1|-|TRBV5-1|few
TGCGCCAGCAGCTTGGTGGGAATTACCTACAATGAGCAGTTCTTC
CASSLVGITYNEQFF
>TRBJ2-3|-|TRBV5-1|many
TGCGCCAGCAGCTTGGACAGGGCAGATACGCAGTATTTT
CASSLDRADTQYF
>TRBJ2-7|TRBD2|TRBV3-1|few
TGTGCCAGCAGCACTACTAGCGGGAGTTACTACGAGCAGTACTTC
CASSTTSGSYYEQYF
>TRBJ2-5|TRBD2|TRBV29-1|once
TGCAGCGTTGAATTTTGGATAACTAGCGGGAGATCGGAGACCCAGTACTTC
CSVEFWITSGRSETQYF
>TRBJ1-5|-|TRBV2|-
TGTGCCAGCAGGGAAGCATGGAGTCTGAGTTCCCAGCATTTT
CASREAWSLSSQHF
>TRBJ2-5|TRBD2|TRBV7-2|-
TGTGCCAGCAGCTTGACCTGGACTAGCGTTCAGAAGACCCAGTACTTC
CASSLTWTSVQKTQYF
>TRBJ2-2|-|TRBV11-2|-
TGTGCCAGCAGCCTCATCGGGGCGGGGCCAAACACCGGGGAGCTGTTTTTT
CASSLIGAGPNTGELFF
>TRBJ2-3|-|TRBV25-1|few
TGTGCCAGCAGTGGGTGGGGGTGGGATACGCAGTATTTT
CASSGWGWDTQYF
>TRBJ2-2|TRBD2|TRBV6-6|-
TGTGCCAGCAGTTACAGACTAGCGGTAAAGGCCGGGGAGCTGTTTTTT
CASSYRLAVKAGELFF
>TRBJ1-2|TRBD1|TRBV20-1|-
TGCAGTGCCGGAAGGACAGGGGAAGTACATGGCTACACCTTC
CSAGRTGEVHGYTF
>TRBJ2-7|TRBD1|TRBV3-1|few
TGTGCCAGCAGCCCGAGGACAGGGATATCCTACGAGCAGTACTTC
CASSPRTGISYEQYF
>TRBJ2-5|TRBD1|TRBV9|-
TGTGCCAGCAGCCAGGGGGCGACGAGAGAAGAGACCCAGTACTTC
CASSQGATREETQYF
>TRBJ1-1|-|TRBV6-5|-
TGTGCCAGCAGTTACTCGCTCGCGAACACTGAAGCTTTCTTT
CASSYSLANTEAFF
>TRBJ1-2|-|TRBV11-2|-
TGTGCCAGCAGCTTTCCGGGACGGACCAACTATGGCTACACCTTC
CASSFPGRTNYGYTF
>TRBJ2-3|TRBD2|TRBV2|-
TGTGCCAGCCACGGACTAGCGGGAGGCACCACAGACACGCAGTATTTT
CASHGLAGGTTDTQYF
>TRBJ2-3|-|TRBV6-1|-
TGTGCCAGCTCTTTAGGCCCAGAGATTAACACAGATACGCAGTATTTT
CASSLGPEINTDTQYF
>TRBJ2-5|-|TRBV11-2|-
TGTGCCAGCAGTCGGGGGCCGAATGAGCAGTACTTC
CASSRGPNEQYF
>TRBJ2-3|-|TRBV5-1|few
TGCGCCAGCAGCAAAGGACTGTACACAGATACGCAGTATTTT
CASSKGLYTDTQYF
>TRBJ2-1|TRBD2|TRBV5-5|few
TGTGCCAGCAGCTTACCCGCGGGAGACATCAACAATGAGCAGTTCTTC
CASSLPAGDINNEQFF
>TRBJ2-7|TRBD1|TRBV5-6|few
TGTGCCAGCAGCAGATGGACAGGGCGAGGCTACGAGCAGTACTTC
CASSRWTGRGYEQYF
>TRBJ1-2|-|TRBV12-3/TRBV12-4|-
TGTGCCAGCAGTATACGGGACCTAGCTAACTATGGCTACACCTTC
CASSIRDLANYGYTF
>TRBJ1-1|-|TRBV11-2|-
TGTGCCAGCAGCTCCCGCACGAACACTGAAGCTTTCTTT
CASSSRTNTEAFF
>TRBJ2-5|-|TRBV4-2|few
TGTGCCAGCAGCCAAAGGGAGGCGGGGTGGCAAGAGACCCAGTACTTC
CASSQREAGWQETQYF
>TRBJ2-7|TRBD2|TRBV4-2|-
TGTGCCAGCAGCCAAGATGCGGGAGCCTTCTCCTACGAGCAGTACTTC
CASSQDAGAFSYEQYF
>TRBJ1-1|-|TRBV5-1|-
TGCGCCAGCAGCCCCCTCTGGCCGGGCGAAGCTTTCTTT
CASSPLWPGEAFF
>TRBJ2-5|-|TRBV30|-
TGTGCCTGGGGTTTGACAGTTCCGGGAGAGACCCAGTACTTC
CAWGLTVPGETQYF
>TRBJ2-5|TRBD2|TRBV6-5|-
TGTGCCAGCAGTTACTCGATGGGCCTAGCGGGGGGGGAGCAGTACTTC
CASSYSMGLAGGEQYF
>TRBJ2-7|-|TRBV7-6|-
TGTGCCAGCAGCTTAGTATCGGGCCAGGCCTTGTTGGGCGAGCAGTACTTC
CASSLVSGQALLGEQYF
>TRBJ2-1|TRBD1|TRBV4-1|-
TGCGCCAGCAGCCAAGACCGGGACAGTGGAAGGGAGACCCAGTTCTTC
CASSQDRDSGRETQFF
>TRBJ1-1|TRBD1|TRBV10-3|few
TGTGCCATCAGCTCGGGACAGGGGAACACTGAAGCTTTCTTT
CAISSGQGNTEAFF
>TRBJ2-3|-|TRBV6-6|-
TGTGCCAGCAGTTACGTTCCCCTTTCCGCCATTCCGTATTTT
CASSYVPLSAIPYF
>TRBJ1-2|-|TRBV9|-
TGTGCCAGCAGCGTATATAGTGGGGAGGGCTACACCTTC
CASSVYSGEGYTF
>TRBJ1-2|-|TRBV29-1|few
TGCAGCGTTGATCGGGGGTCAAACTATGGCTACACCTTC
CSVDRGSNYGYTF
>TRBJ1-6|TRBD1|TRBV7-9|-
TGTGCCAGCAGCTTGGGACAGGGGGCCTCTTCACCCCTCCACTTT
CASSLGQGASSPLHF
>TRBJ2-5|-|TRBV12-3/TRBV12-4|-
TGTGCCAGCAGTCGAAGGGGTAGGGGCGGGGAGCAGTACTTC
CASSRRGRGGEQYF
>TRBJ2-1|TRBD1|TRBV9|-
TGTGCCAGCAGCGGGGGACAGGGGGCCGGTGAGCAGTTCTTC
CASSGGQGAGEQFF
>TRBJ2-3|TRBD2|TRBV5-1|-
TGCGCCAGCAGCTTGTTGGCTAGCGGAAACACAGATACGCAGTATTTT
CASSLLASGNTDTQYF
>TRBJ1-2|TRBD1|TRBV6-5|-
TGTGCCAGCAGTTCCGCACTGACAGGGCTCAACTATGGCTACACCTTC
CASSSALTGLNYGYTF
>TRBJ1-2|-|TRBV29-1|-
TGCAGCATTGTTGTCGGATCCTATGGCTACACCTTC
CSIVVGSYGYTF
>TRBJ2-1|-|TRBV7-3|few
TGTGCCAGCAGCTTCGGGGCAGGGATTGGTAATGAGCAGTTCTTC
CASSFGAGIGNEQFF
>TRBJ1-3|-|TRBV9|-
TGTGCCAGCAGCGCGAGATCCGTATACTCTGGAAACACCATATATTTT
CASSARSVYSGNTIYF
>TRBJ2-3|-|TRBV10-3|-
TGTGCCATCAGTGTGGCGGGGGCGGACACAGATACGCAGTATTTT
CAISVAGADTDTQYF
>TRBJ2-3|-|TRBV27|few
TGTGCCAGCAGTTTATTCGGTTTTGGGGAACCGTATTTT
CASSLFGFGEPYF
>TRBJ1-2|TRBD1|TRBV15|few
TGTGCCACCAGCAGAGATATGCGGGACAGGGTTCCTGGCTACACCTTC
CATSRDMRDRVPGYTF
>TRBJ2-1|TRBD1|TRBV25-1|-
TGTGCCAGCAGTGAATCCGGGACAGCTCAAGAGACCCAGTTCTTC
CASSESGTAQETQFF
>TRBJ2-1|TRBD2|TRBV12-5|-
TGTGCTAGTGGCCAAGGCGGGGGGGCTTATGAGCAGTTCTTC
CASGQGGGAYEQFF
>TRBJ2-4|TRBD2|TRBV28|-
TGTGCCAGCAGCGGTATAGGGCGGGGGGTAGCCAAAAACATTCAGTACTTC
CASSGIGRGVAKNIQYF
>TRBJ2-1|-|TRBV27|few
TGTGCCAGCAGAGTTAGGTCCCCCCTGGACGGGCAGTTCTTC
CASRVRSPLDGQFF
>TRBJ2-1|TRBD1|TRBV12-3/TRBV12-4|-
TGTGCCAGCAGTACCGGGACAGGGGAAGGAAATGAGCAGTTCTTC
CASSTGTGEGNEQFF
>TRBJ1-4|-|TRBV24-1|-
TGTGCCACCAGTGACGGGAGGCTAAATGAAAAACTGTTTTTT
CATSDGRLNEKLFF
>TRBJ2-1|TRBD1|TRBV10-1|few
TGCGCCAGCGGCACCGGGACAGTGTGGAATGAGCAGTTCTTC
CASGTGTVWNEQFF
>TRBJ2-5|TRBD1|TRBV20-1|few
TGCAGTGCTACCGCAGGGGGCCAAGAGACCCAGTACTTC
CSATAGGQETQYF
>TRBJ1-1|-|TRBV28|-
TGTGCCAGCAGTTTATGGTTGGGAGGGGCTTTCTTT
CASSLWLGGAFF
>TRBJ1-2|-|TRBV6-5|-
TGTGCCAGCAGTCTACTCGGGACGTCAAATTCGTGGGTCTATGGCTACACCTTC
CASSLLGTSNSWVYGYTF
>TRBJ2-4|TRBD2|TRBV4-2|few
TGTGCCAGCAGCCATGGGACTAGCGGGAGTGGGACCATTCAGTACTTC
CASSHGTSGSGTIQYF